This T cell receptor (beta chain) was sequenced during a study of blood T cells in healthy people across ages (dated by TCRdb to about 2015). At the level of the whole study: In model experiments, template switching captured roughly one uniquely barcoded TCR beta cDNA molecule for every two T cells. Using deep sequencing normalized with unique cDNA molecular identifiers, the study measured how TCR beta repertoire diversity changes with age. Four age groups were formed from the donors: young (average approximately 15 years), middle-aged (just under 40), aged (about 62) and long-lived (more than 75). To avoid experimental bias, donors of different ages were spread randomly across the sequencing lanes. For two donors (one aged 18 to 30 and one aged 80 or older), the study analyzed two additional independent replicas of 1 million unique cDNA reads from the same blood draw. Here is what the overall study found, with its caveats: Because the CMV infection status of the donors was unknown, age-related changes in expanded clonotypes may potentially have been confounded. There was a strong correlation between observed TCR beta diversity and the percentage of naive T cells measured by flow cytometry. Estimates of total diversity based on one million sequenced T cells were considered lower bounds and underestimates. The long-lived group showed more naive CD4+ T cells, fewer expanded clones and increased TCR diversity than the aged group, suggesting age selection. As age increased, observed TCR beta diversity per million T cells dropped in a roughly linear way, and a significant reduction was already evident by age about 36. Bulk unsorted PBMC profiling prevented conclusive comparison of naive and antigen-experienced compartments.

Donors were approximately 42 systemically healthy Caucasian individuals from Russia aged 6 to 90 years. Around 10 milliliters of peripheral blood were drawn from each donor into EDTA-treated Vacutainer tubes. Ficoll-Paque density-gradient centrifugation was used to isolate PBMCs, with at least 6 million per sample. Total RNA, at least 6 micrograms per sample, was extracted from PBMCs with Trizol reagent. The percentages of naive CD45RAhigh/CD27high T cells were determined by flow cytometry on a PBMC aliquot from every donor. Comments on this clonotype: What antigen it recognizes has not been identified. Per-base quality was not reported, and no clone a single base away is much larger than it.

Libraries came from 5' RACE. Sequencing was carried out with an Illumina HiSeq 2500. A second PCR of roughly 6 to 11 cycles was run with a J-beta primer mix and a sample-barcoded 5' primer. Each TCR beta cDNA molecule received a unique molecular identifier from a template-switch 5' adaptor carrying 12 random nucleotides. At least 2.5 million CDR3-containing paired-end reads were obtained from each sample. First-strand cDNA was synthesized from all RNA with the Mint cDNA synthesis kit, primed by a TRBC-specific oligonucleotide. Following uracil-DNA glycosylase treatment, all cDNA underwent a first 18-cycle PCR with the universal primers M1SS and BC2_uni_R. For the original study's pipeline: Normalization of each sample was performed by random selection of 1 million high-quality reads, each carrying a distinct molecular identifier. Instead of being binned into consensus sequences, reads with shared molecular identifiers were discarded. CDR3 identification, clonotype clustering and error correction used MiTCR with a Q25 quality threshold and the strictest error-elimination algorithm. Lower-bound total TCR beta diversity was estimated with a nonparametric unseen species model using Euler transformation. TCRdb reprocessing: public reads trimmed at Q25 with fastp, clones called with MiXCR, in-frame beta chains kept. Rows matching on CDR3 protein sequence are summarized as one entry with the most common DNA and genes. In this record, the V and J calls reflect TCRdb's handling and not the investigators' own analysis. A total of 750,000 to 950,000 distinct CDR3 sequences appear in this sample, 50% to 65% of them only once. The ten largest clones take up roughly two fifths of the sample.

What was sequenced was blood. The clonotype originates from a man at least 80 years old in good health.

The bases are TGTGCCAGCAGCTTAGAGGTGCCTTGGGATTCACCCCTCCACTTT. This sequence encodes CASSLEVPWDSPLHF. In this chain, TRBV11-2 is recombined with TRBJ1-6; the D gene lacks a confident call. The V and J ends are trimmed by 0 bases and 8 bases, leaving 11 bases between them. From the cysteine through the phenylalanine, the CDR3 covers 15 amino acids. Just CDR3 DNA is preserved here, 45 bases in frame from base 1. CDR1 and CDR2 (SGHAT, FQNNGV) derive from the germline V gene.